Listed below are T cell receptor beta chains from one sample, sequenced in a study of regulatory dendritic cells for organ transplantation. TCRdb keeps only in-frame clones here, not all; method: immunoSEQ multiplex PCR. Of about 5,400 clones in the sample, 65% to 80% were seen once. Which antigens these TCRs recognize remains unknown. The sample was memory CD8+ T cells from blood cultured with regulatory dendritic cells. These receptors all stem from a human donor in good health. Both conserved end residues are part of each CDR3. A row's size may be missing; if present it is once, few, many or a size class.

J	size	V	CDR3
TRBJ2-1	NA	TRBV7-9	CASSSLAENYNEQFF
TRBJ2-1	few	TRBV30	CAWSTSRGWNEQFF
TRBJ2-1	large	TRBV11-1	CASSSVSSGEQFF
TRBJ2-7	NA	TRBV19	CASSIRLAGPSDYEQYF
TRBJ1-1	once	TRBV27	CASSLGPGVREAFF
TRBJ1-1	NA	TRBV6-5	CASSYSGHLNTEAFF
TRBJ2-1	NA	TRBV2	CASKIQLLDGPYNEQFF
TRBJ1-4	NA	TRBV28	CASSYRLGNEKLFF
TRBJ2-7	NA	TRBV29-1	CSVGDSIYEQYF
TRBJ1-5	NA	TRBV6-6	CATGTVSNQPQHF
TRBJ1-6	NA	TRBV11-2	CASSYGNPYNSPLHF
TRBJ2-6	NA	TRBV6-1	CASSVDRAGANVLTF
TRBJ2-2	few	TRBV7-9	CASSFRRGANTGELFF
TRBJ2-3	NA	TRBV6-4	CASSDGDPTDTQYF
TRBJ1-4	medium-sized	TRBV7-8	CASSSHQGPSEKLFF
TRBJ2-7	once	TRBV5-4	CASSSGHTYEQYF
TRBJ2-3	NA	TRBV18	CASSPFQREDTQYF
TRBJ2-6	NA	TRBV6-1	CASSELSGANVLTF
TRBJ2-7	NA	TRBV18	CASSPEDRGHEQYF
TRBJ2-3	few	TRBV19	CASEDGQGITDTQYF
TRBJ2-7	NA	TRBV15	CATSRDGDRSSYEQYF
TRBJ2-3	NA	TRBV4-1	CASSQDNRRTDTQYF